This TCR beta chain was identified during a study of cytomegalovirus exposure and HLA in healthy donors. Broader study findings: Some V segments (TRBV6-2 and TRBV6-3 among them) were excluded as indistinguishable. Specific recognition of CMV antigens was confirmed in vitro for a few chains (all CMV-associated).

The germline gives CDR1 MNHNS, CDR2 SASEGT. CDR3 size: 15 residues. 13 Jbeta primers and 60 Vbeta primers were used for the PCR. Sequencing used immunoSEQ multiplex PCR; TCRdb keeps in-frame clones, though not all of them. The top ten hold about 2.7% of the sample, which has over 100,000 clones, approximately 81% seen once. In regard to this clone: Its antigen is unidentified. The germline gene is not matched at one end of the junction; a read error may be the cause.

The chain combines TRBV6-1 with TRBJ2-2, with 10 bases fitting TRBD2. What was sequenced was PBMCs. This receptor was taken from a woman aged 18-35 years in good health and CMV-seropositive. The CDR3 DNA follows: TGTGCCAGCAGAGAAGCGGGAGGGTACGCCGGGGAGCTGTTTTTT. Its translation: CASREAGGYAGELFF.